The present entry profiles one T cell receptor beta chain with its context. This sample was included in a study of blood T cell repertoires in COVID-19. About the research overall: T cells, B-cell-depleted T cells, or PBMCs provided the cDNA or gDNA that served as material.

The repertoire was sequenced with immunoSEQ multiplex PCR; TCRdb's copy has only in-frame clones and lacks some. The profile shows some 350,000 clones, roughly nine tenths of them singletons. This TCR came from a woman aged 25 to 39 who had recovered from COVID-19. The source material was PBMCs or T cells enriched from blood (not recorded which).

CDR3 amino acids: CASTAGGGAGVGDTQYF. CDR3 nucleotides: TGTGCCAGCACCGCAGGGGGGGGAGCGGGAGTTGGAGATACGCAGTATTTT. The rearrangement uses TRBV4-2 and TRBJ2-3; weak D call: TRBD2 (8 bases). Germline CDR1 LGHNA, CDR2 YNFKEQ. V was shortened by 7 bases and J by 5 bases, with 25 bases between the two germline ends. The CDR3 sequence is 17 residues long.